This T cell receptor beta chain was sequenced during a study of T cell responses to AZD1222 COVID-19 vaccine. Looked up from germline, CDR1 is MNHNS and CDR2 is SASEGT. V lost 4 bases, J lost 2 bases, and 11 bases stayed unmatched. This CDR3 is 18 amino acids long. Concerning this clone: What it recognizes is unknown.

Points from the study as a whole: Only five or six people who got AZD1222 tested seropositive at baseline. Spike regions recognized by vaccine-associated CD4 TCRs spanned the protein, led by 160-218 and 743-854. Females outnumbered males among donors, who were mostly white British; clonal diversity was possibly underestimated.

Repertoires were generated with immunoSEQ multiplex PCR, while TCRdb's copy carries only in-frame clones and drops some. The table has over 100,000 clones, over 75% seen once; the top ten hold 7.9%. The TCR was taken from an adult who received the MenACWY meningococcal vaccine as a control. The V call is TRBV6-1, the J call TRBJ1-5; 10 bases are a match to TRBD1. Sequences were derived from peripheral blood, sampled 28 days after the second dose of the MenACWY control vaccine. CDR3 sequence: CASSAYRTGGNGNQPQHF. For the CDR3, the DNA is TGTGCCAGCAGTGCCTATAGGACAGGGGGAAATGGCAATCAGCCCCAGCATTTT.